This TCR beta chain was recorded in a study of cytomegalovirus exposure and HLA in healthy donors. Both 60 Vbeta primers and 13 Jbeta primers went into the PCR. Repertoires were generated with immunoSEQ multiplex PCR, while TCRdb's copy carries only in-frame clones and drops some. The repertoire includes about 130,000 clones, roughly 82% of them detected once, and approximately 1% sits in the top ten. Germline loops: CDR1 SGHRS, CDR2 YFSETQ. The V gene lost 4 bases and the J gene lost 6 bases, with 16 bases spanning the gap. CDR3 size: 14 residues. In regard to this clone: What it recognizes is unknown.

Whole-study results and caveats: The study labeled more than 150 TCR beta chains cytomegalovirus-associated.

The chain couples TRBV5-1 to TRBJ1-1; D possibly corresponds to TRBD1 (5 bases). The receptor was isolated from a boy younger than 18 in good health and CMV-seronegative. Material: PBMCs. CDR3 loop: CASSLRDEWAEAFF. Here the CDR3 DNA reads TGCGCCAGCAGCCTCAGGGATGAGTGGGCTGAAGCTTTCTTT.